This record concerns one T cell receptor beta chain sequence. The antigen it binds to is not known. No qualities accompany the bases; no much larger clone lies one base away. Sample time point, as interpreted from the label and publication: healthy volunteer bleed at 6 weeks. Unfractionated whole blood was collected in Tempus Blood RNA tubes, and total RNA was extracted from that blood. As TCR sequencing controls, five or six healthy volunteers were used, with blood taken at day 0, 2 weeks and 6 weeks. The sample belongs to a study of human T cells and chemical hapten exposure (dated by TCRdb to the early 2020s). As for the study more broadly: Libraries were pooled for sequencing, and variation in per-sample TCR yields was attributed mainly to small differences in library volumes within the pool. The study tracked peripheral blood TCR repertoire changes in vivo during primary and secondary sensitization to the hapten diphenylcyclopropenone (DPC) in alopecia patients. Each blood RNA sample was used to sequence both TCR alpha and TCR beta chains.

The paper as a whole reports these results and caveats: After repeated subsampling, the strength of the expansion versus patch-test correlation and the threshold at which it became significant changed. No change with DPC sensitization was found in the number of TCRs above 1 in 1000 frequency, and no evidence of global repertoire structure alterations was found.

Library method: RACE. For sequencing, a NextSeq 500 was employed. During library preparation, unique molecular identifiers were attached to individual cDNA molecules so that TCRs could be counted in a quantitative, reproducible way. In the authors' own workflow: A median of around 100,000 TCRs per sample was observed, with a range of roughly 20,000 to 700,000. V, J and CDR3 annotation of the TCR reads was carried out using the Decombinator software suite. To make PS versus PT1 abundance plots, every sample was subsampled to the same number of TCRs (28,000). TCRs were defined as expanded if absent before sensitization and observed at least eight times at the 2-week time point. TCRdb applied fastp at Q25 and MiXCR to the public reads, then kept only in-frame beta chains. Rows matching on CDR3 protein sequence are summarized as one entry with the most common DNA and genes. Here the V and J calls rest on TCRdb's processing, not on the authors' analysis. For this sample the table gives more than 60,000 distinct CDR3 sequences, of which under 10% were detected only once. The ten biggest clones cover over 1.5% of the sample.

Via the germline V gene, CDR1 is SGHRS and CDR2 YFSETQ. The V end loses 5 bases and the J end loses 3 bases, and a stretch of 10 bases separates them. Measured from the cysteine to the phenylalanine, the CDR3 is 13 residues long. Only CDR3 DNA remains: 39 bases, in frame from the first base. The sequencing input was whole blood. This receptor was taken from a male donor in good health. Some clones in this sample may be carry-over from other donors' samples. The chain is encoded by TRBV5-1 joined to TRBJ2-3, and possibly TRBD2, on 5 matching bases. The CDR3 protein: CASRDSETDTQYF. The DNA sequence is TGCGCCAGCAGAGATAGCGAGACAGATACGCAGTATTTT.